The T cell receptor beta chain described here comes from a study of T-cell memory formation after mild COVID-19 (dated by TCRdb to the early 2020s). For the wider study: TCR sequence clusters from the two donors were largely donor specific. In a couple of donors, T-cell clones that expanded and contracted after mild COVID-19 were tracked by sequencing TCRalpha and TCRbeta repertoires over time. Two young, previously healthy adult volunteers, one female and one male, were included in the cohort.

PBMCs were isolated by Ficoll-Paque density gradient centrifugation. Reads for this sample came from an Illumina NovaSeq 6000. cDNA libraries for TCRalpha and TCRbeta were prepared by 5'RACE using constant-segment primers, with sample barcodes and unique molecular identifiers added. RNA was extracted from every sample with Trizol reagent. The libraries were amplified in two PCR steps, and the second step added a second sample barcode and Illumina TruSeq adapters. The libraries were sequenced on an Illumina NovaSeq using 2 x 150 bp paired-end reads. The original pipeline was this. Demultiplexing of reads and collapsing into UMI-guided consensus sequences were performed with migec v1.2.7. With mixcr v2.1.11, UMI consensuses were aligned to TRA and TRB V and J templates and assembled into clonotypes. A clonotype was counted as expanded or contracted only if both edgeR and NoisET called the change significant, with noise models trained on biological replicates. For edgeR calls, a false discovery rate-adjusted p below 0.01 and a log2 fold-change threshold of 1 were applied. PCA with hierarchical clustering of max-normalized trajectories of the 1000 most abundant clonotypes was used as exploratory dynamics analysis. Separately sequenced CD4+ and CD8+ repertoires were used to assign the CD4 or CD8 phenotype of responding clones. The raw public reads went through TCRdb reprocessing: fastp at Q25, MiXCR clone calling, in-frame beta chains kept. Each record represents a unique CDR3 protein, reported with the most common genes and DNA among its rows. TCRdb's processing, not the authors', yielded these V and J calls. The sample yields approximately 240,000 distinct CDR3 sequences; about a sixth were counted once. Clones ranked in the top ten supply approximately 3.5% of the sample.

The sample holds a few counts of this clonotype. Its antigen remains unidentified. It has no much larger one-base neighbor in the sample; base qualities were not kept. Findings and caveats that apply to the study as a whole: Only a couple of mild cases were covered by the study, and larger cohorts that include severe cases with pre-infection samples were considered necessary. Clones that contracted from day 15 to 85 showed balanced CD4/CD8 phenotypes, whereas a second wave of clones that expanded from day 15 to 37 leaned towards CD4+. Contracting CD4+ clones were located mainly in the CM and EM memory subsets, whereas CD8+ clones were found to be enriched in EMRA. The detection of some responding clones in pre-infection memory suggests that pre-existing cross-reactive memory T cells joined the SARS-CoV-2 response. SARS-CoV-2 specificity of the second-wave clones peaking on day 37 was not confirmed.

The receptor was derived from a man aged 18 to 30 who had mild COVID-19 (a few samples of this study predate the infection). The sample titles of this study are shuffled in the database, so cell type and time point are left out; the donor was told from shared clones. The sample was PBMCs or a T cell subset sorted from them (not recorded which).

The DNA sequence is as follows: TGCGCCAGCAGCGAGGAAGGGATTCGCTATGGCTACACCTTC. Its translation reads: CASSEEGIRYGYTF. In this chain, TRBV5-1 is recombined with TRBJ1-2; the D gene lacks a confident call. The junction shows trimming of 4 bases on V and 4 bases on J, plus 14 bases between the germline ends. From a lookup of the germline V gene, CDR1 and CDR2 are SGHRS and YFSETQ. The CDR3, cysteine through phenylalanine, is 14 amino acids long. The kept DNA is CDR3 alone, 42 bases in frame from the first base.